The clone carrying this T cell receptor (beta chain) was detected only a few times. This specimen belongs to a study of blood T cell repertoires in COVID-19. For the study at large: COVID-19 samples collected from the United States, Italy and Spain covered acute and convalescent phases. Sources were T cells, B-cell-depleted T cells, or PBMCs; the material itself was cDNA or gDNA.

In the original workflow: Nucleated cell counts were estimated from reference gene primer amplification. Some clones are missing from TCRdb's copy, which holds only in-frame ones; the method was immunoSEQ multiplex PCR. V, J and clone size are those of that table, while D and trimming were read from the DNA. The table lists 50,000 to 65,000 clones, roughly 90% of them singletons. Germline V gene sequence: CDR1 SQVTM, CDR2 ANQGSEA. The CDR3 is made up of 12 amino acids. Trimming removed 1 base at V and 8 bases at J, with 11 bases between. V usage is TRBV29-1 and J usage is TRBJ1-2; D is uncertain. What was sequenced was peripheral blood. The sequence was collected from a human donor in a cohort sampled during active COVID-19. The CDR3 DNA reads as TGCAGCGTTGAAGTGGGGTCGGGAGGCTACACCTTC. It yields the protein CSVEVGSGGYTF.